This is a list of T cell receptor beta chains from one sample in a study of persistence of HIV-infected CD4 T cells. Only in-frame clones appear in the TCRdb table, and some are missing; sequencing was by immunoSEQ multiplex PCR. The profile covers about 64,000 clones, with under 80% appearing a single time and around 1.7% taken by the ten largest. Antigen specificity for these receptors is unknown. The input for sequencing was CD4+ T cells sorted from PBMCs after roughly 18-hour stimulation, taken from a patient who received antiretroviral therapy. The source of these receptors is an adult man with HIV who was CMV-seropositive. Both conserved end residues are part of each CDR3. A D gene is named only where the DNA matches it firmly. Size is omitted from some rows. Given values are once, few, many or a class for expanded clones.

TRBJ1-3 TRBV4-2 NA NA TGTGCCAGCAGCCAAGGGAAGGGGGGTAGAAACACCATATATTTT CASSQGKGGRNTIYF
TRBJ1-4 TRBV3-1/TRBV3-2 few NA TGTGCCAGCAGCCCCGGGGACGAGCGGAAACTGTTTTTT CASSPGDERKLFF
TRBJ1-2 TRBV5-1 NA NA TGCGCCAGCAGCTTGGGTTCCCGGGGGGCTTACAGCCCTATTAACTATGGCTACACCTTC CASSLGSRGAYSPINYGYTF
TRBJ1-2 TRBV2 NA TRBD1 TGTGCCAGCAGGAGGGAGGACAGGGGAGTCTATGGCTACACCTTC CASRREDRGVYGYTF
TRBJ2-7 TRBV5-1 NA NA TGCGCCAGCAGCTTGGACAGTTCGGGAAAGTACGAGCAGTACTTC CASSLDSSGKYEQYF
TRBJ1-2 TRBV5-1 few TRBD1 TGCGCCAGCAGCTTAGGACAGGTCTTACCCCAGCATGGCTACACCTTC CASSLGQVLPQHGYTF
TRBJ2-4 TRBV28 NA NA TGTGCCAGCAGTTCATCGTGGGACTCCAAAAACATTCAGTACTTC CASSSSWDSKNIQYF
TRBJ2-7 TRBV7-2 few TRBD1 TGTGCCAGCAGCTTAGCTACCGGGACAGTAGACGAGCAGTACTTC CASSLATGTVDEQYF
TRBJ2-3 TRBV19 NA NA TGTGCCAGTAGTATGAGCAGCCCGGACCCAGATACGCAGTATTTT CASSMSSPDPDTQYF
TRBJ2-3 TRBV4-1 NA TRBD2 TGCGCCAGCAGCCAAGATCCCCCAGCGGGGGGTTCTAGCACAGATACGCAGTATTTT CASSQDPPAGGSSTDTQYF
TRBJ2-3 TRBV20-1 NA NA TGCAGTGCTAGAGCCGATCTTGCGCAGTATTTT CSARADLAQYF
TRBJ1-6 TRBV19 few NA TGTGCCAGTAGTATAGAGATCCCGAGTTCACCCCTCCACTTT CASSIEIPSSPLHF
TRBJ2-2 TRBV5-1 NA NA TGCGCCAGCAGCTTGGGGGTGGACACCGGGGAGCTGTTTTTT CASSLGVDTGELFF
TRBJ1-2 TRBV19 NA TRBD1 TGTGCCAGTAGTATGAACAGGGGGCGCGGGGGCTACACCTTC CASSMNRGRGGYTF
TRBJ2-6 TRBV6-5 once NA TGTGCCAGCACCACCGGTGGGACTGGGGCCAACGTCCTGACTTTC CASTTGGTGANVLTF
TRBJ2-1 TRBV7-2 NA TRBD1 TGTGCCAGCAGCTTTGACAGGGTTACCTACAATGAGCAGTTCTTC CASSFDRVTYNEQFF
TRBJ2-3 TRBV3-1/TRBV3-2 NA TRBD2 TGTGCCAGCAGACGGCTAGCGGGGGATACGCAGTATTTT CASRRLAGDTQYF
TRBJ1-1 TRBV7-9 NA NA TGTGCCAGCAGCTTAGCCCGGGGGGCCCCTGAAGCTTTCTTT CASSLARGAPEAFF
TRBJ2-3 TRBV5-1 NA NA TGCGCCAGCAGATCTGCCGGGACAGCGGGAGATACGCAGTATTTT CASRSAGTAGDTQYF
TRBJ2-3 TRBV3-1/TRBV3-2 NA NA TGTGCCAGCAGCCAAGATGTTGGAGGGAGCACAGATACGCAGTATTTT CASSQDVGGSTDTQYF
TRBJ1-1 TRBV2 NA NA TGTGCCAGCAGTGCACAGTCGAACACTGAAGCTTTCTTT CASSAQSNTEAFF
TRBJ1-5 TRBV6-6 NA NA TGTGCCAGCAGTCCGGGGTTCCTAGACCAGCCCCAGCATTTT CASSPGFLDQPQHF
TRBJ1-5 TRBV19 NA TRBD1 TGTGCCAGTAGGACAGGGGACCAGCCCCAGCATTTT CASRTGDQPQHF
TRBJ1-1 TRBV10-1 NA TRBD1 TGCGCCAGCAGTGAGGTCAGGACAGGCCCAACTGAAGCTTTCTTT CASSEVRTGPTEAFF
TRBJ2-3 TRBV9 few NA TGTGCCAGCAGCGTAGGGGGGGCGCGGGGCACAGATACGCAGTATTTT CASSVGGARGTDTQYF
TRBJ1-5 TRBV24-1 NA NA TGTGCCACCAGTGATTCCCCGGCAGGAGGCGAAAGCAATCAGCCCCAGCATTTT CATSDSPAGGESNQPQHF
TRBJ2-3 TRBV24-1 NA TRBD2 TGTGCCACCAGTGATTTGGGGCGGGGGTCCACAGATACGCAGTATTTT CATSDLGRGSTDTQYF